This T cell receptor (beta chain) was observed in a study of shared clonotypes between healthy human individuals. About the study: Aged 18 to 49, the donors were two women and a few men. General study points: Depth of sequencing was expected to influence donor clonotype sharing.

Selected positively for CCR7 and CD45RO-negative, naive CD8 cells excluded terminally differentiated effector memory CD45RA+ cells. Sorted-subset replicate PCRs used 150 to 200 ng DNA, some 30,000 T cell genomes. The table came from immunoSEQ multiplex PCR; TCRdb's copy has only in-frame clones and leaves some out. The repertoire includes approximately 740,000 clones, 80% to 95% of them detected once, and approximately 25% sits in the top ten. V lost 4 bases, J lost 4 bases, and 22 bases lay in between. The CDR3 runs 17 residues. Germline V gene data show CDR1 as WNHNN and CDR2 as SYGVQD (reference sequence). Regarding this clone: Its antigen is unknown.

This clonotype originated in a man aged 25-40 years in good health. The rearrangement links TRBV10-1 to TRBJ2-5; D perhaps matches TRBD1 (5 bases). Sample: naive CD8+ T cells sorted from blood. The DNA of the CDR3 is TGCGCCAGCAGTGTAGGGCCAGGACCAGGGCTGGGAGAGACCCAGTACTTC. As protein: CASSVGPGPGLGETQYF.